One sample yielded the 8 T cell receptor beta chains listed below, sequenced in a study of blood T cell repertoires in COVID-19. Using immunoSEQ multiplex PCR, the repertoire was profiled, and TCRdb retains in-frame clones only, with some absent. The sample has some 300,000 clones, approximately 90% seen once; the top ten hold around 4.6%. Sequenced: PBMCs or T cells enriched from blood (not recorded which). The source of these receptors is a man aged 30 to 45 who had recovered from COVID-19.

This clone was detected only once. This chain joins TRBV10-3 and TRBJ1-3, with 7 positions matching TRBD1. V was pared by 10 bases and J by 0 bases, with 9 bases of the junction left unmatched. Germline-derived CDR1 and CDR2 are ENHRY and SYGVKD. The length of the CDR3 is 15 residues. CDR3 in DNA: TGTGCCACGACTCGACAGGGAAACTCTGGAAACACCATATATTTT. It is translated as CATTRQGNSGNTIYF.

The rearrangement links TRBV3-1 (or the pseudogene TRBV3-2) to TRBJ1-5; D gene uncertain. Germline CDR1 and CDR2: LGHDT and YNNKEL (reference sequence). V lost 5 bases and J lost 6, with 17 bases in between. This CDR3 has 15 residues. CDR3 DNA sequence: TGTGCCAGCAGCGCGGGATCCGGCGGTGGTCAGCCCCAGCATTTT. Protein sequence: CASSAGSGGGQPQHF.

J is TRBJ2-7 and V is TRBV6-1; 10 bases are shared with TRBD1. CDR3 size: 15 residues. Per the germline V gene, CDR1 is MNHNS and CDR2 is SASEGT. J lost 6 bases, V lost 2 bases, and 7 bases had no gene match. The CDR3 sequence is CASSELGQGKGEQYF. CDR3 in DNA: TGTGCCAGCAGTGAACTGGGACAGGGGAAAGGCGAGCAGTACTTC.

This clone was detected only once. This chain connects TRBV5-4 to TRBJ1-2; 8 bases align to TRBD1. There are 15 residues in the CDR3. The junction had 6 bases not matched to a gene; V was cut back by 0 bases and J by 5 bases. Germline V CDR1 and CDR2: SGHNT, YYREEE (reference sequence). The CDR3 protein is CASSLEDRDSYGYTF. The CDR3 DNA is TGTGCCAGCAGCTTGGAGGACAGGGATTCTTATGGCTACACCTTC.

The V call is TRBV5-5, the J call TRBJ1-1, with a possible D match to TRBD1 (5 bases). V dropped 4 bases and J dropped 0 bases, with 7 bases sitting between them. The CDR3 loop spans 13 amino acids. Germline loops: CDR1 SGHKS, CDR2 YYEKEE (reference sequence). CDR3 nucleotide sequence: TGTGCCAGCAGCCCACAGGTGAACACTGAAGCTTTCTTT. This sequence encodes CASSPQVNTEAFF.

V gene TRBV3-1 (or the pseudogene TRBV3-2) combines with J gene TRBJ2-7; 8 bases are a match to TRBD1. Germline lookup yields CDR1 LGHDT and CDR2 YNNKEL (reference sequence). This CDR3 spans 15 amino acids. Germline trimming cut 3 bases from V and 2 bases from J; bases unmatched to any gene: 6. In DNA form, the CDR3 reads TGTGCCAGCAGCCAGGGACAGGTCCCACCCTACGAGCAGTACTTC. It translates to CASSQGQVPPYEQYF.

J is TRBJ1-4 and V is TRBV7-9; the match to TRBD1 covers 12 bases. The CDR3 has 18 amino acids. Germline CDR1 is SEHNR and CDR2 is FQNEAQ (reference sequence). After removal of 5 bases from V and 6 bases from J, the junction contained 13 bases not matched to a gene. The CDR3 coding sequence is TGTGCCAGCAGCCGCGGGACAGGGGGCCTTATGTTGGATGAAAAACTGTTTTTT. Translated: CASSRGTGGLMLDEKLFF.

This clone was seen a few times. The V call is TRBV18, the J call TRBJ2-5, with a tentative D call TRBD2 (5 bases). Trimming removed 4 bases from V and 5 bases from J, with 11 bases in between. From germline, CDR1 is KGHSH and CDR2 LQKENI. The CDR3 runs 13 residues. As DNA, the CDR3 is TGTGCCAGCTCACGAGGGTACGAGGAGACCCAGTACTTC. It translates to CASSRGYEETQYF.